The 7 T cell receptor beta chains listed next were all sequenced from one sample in a study of TIL therapy for anti-PD-1-resistant metastatic lung cancer. Time point given: pre-treatment sample, taken before nivolumab and TIL therapy. Pleural nodules or supraclavicular lymph nodes made up most of the excised metastases sampled. This was the immunoSEQ v3 assay. Only in-frame clones appear in the TCRdb table, and some are missing; sequencing was by immunoSEQ multiplex PCR. The sample contains about 50,000 clones, less than 75% of which appear only once. The specimen was tumor tissue, collected at baseline. The receptors shown here come from a person aged 25 to 80 with non-small cell lung cancer.

The V and J genes are TRBV27 and TRBJ2-7, with D possibly matching TRBD1 (6 bases). Germline CDR1 MNHEY, CDR2 SMNVEV (reference sequence). The CDR3 has 14 residues. Trimming removed 6 bases from V and 0 bases from J, with 12 bases in between. The CDR3 DNA sequence: TGTGCCAGCAGCCTTACAGGGAGCTCCTACGAGCAGTACTTC. It specifies CASSLTGSSYEQYF.

This clone was counted a few times. This sequence joins TRBV5-4 and TRBJ1-1, with TRBD1 identical over 7 bases. The germline CDR1 and CDR2 sequences are SGHNT and YYREEE (reference sequence). J lost 5 bases, V lost 2 bases, and 9 bases had no gene match. The CDR3 is made up of 15 amino acids. In DNA form, the CDR3 reads TGTGCCAGCAGCTTAAAGGGACAGTGGGGAACTGAAGCTTTCTTT. This encodes CASSLKGQWGTEAFF.

This clone has only one observation. The chain employs TRBV20-1 and TRBJ1-2; D might be TRBD1 (5 bases). The CDR3 loop spans 11 amino acids. V gave up 6 bases and J gave up 3 bases, with 8 bases separating them. Germline V CDR1 and CDR2: DFQATT, SNEGSKA (reference sequence). The CDR3 DNA is TGCAGTGCACCCAGGGACTATGGCTACACCTTC. Encoded protein: CSAPRDYGYTF.

This clone appeared once. The V and J genes are TRBV6-6 and TRBJ1-2; possibly TRBD1 for D (6 bases). The CDR3 has 14 amino acids. The germline CDR1 and CDR2 sequences are MNHNY and SVGAGI (reference sequence). Trimming shortened V by 2 bases and J by 5 bases, and 12 bases separated the two germline ends. The CDR3 DNA reads TGTGCCAGCAGTTACACAGGGCTAGGGTATGGCTACACCTTC. Protein product: CASSYTGLGYGYTF.

The J gene is TRBJ2-5, the V gene TRBV19, with 8 bases that match TRBD2. The V gene end was trimmed by 5 bases and the J gene end by 4 bases; junction bases not matched to a gene: 6. This CDR3 is 14 amino acids long. Looked up from germline, CDR1 is LNHDA and CDR2 is SQIVND (reference sequence). The CDR3 DNA follows: TGTGCCAGTAGTGGTGGGCTAGCGGGAGAGACCCAGTACTTC. It yields the protein CASSGGLAGETQYF.

The chain combines TRBV7-6 with TRBJ1-1, with 8 bases identical to TRBD1. This CDR3 contains 15 residues. Per germline, CDR1 SGHVS and CDR2 FNYEAQ. V gave up 5 bases and J gave up 10 bases; unmatched junction bases: 15. CDR3 coding DNA: TGTGCCAGCAGCCCACAGACAGGGGCCGGTCGTACAGCTTTCTTT. As protein: CASSPQTGAGRTAFF.

The chain recombines TRBV4-2 with TRBJ2-7; D uncertain. CDR3 length: 15 residues. Germline values: CDR1 LGHNA, CDR2 YNFKEQ. V was clipped by 0 bases and J by 1 base, with 10 bases between them. The CDR3 DNA follows: TGTGCCAGCAGCCAAGAAAGTACACAATCCTACGAGCAGTACTTC. It yields the protein CASSQESTQSYEQYF.